This T cell receptor (beta chain) was sequenced for a study of glioma-infiltrating T cells after dendritic cell vaccination. Across the whole study: At biweekly intervals, patients got three intradermal dendritic cell vaccine injections.

The PCR used 60 V beta and 13 J beta primers. Measured with immunoSEQ multiplex PCR; TCRdb has only the in-frame clones, and not every one. The repertoire has tens of thousands of clones, roughly 89% of them found once; the top ten carry approximately 2.9%. For this clone: What it binds is unknown.

There are 14 residues in the CDR3. Germline values: CDR1 GTSNPN, CDR2 SVGIG (reference sequence). V lost 2 bases, J lost 0 bases, and 8 bases lay in between. None of the glioblastoma patients had an isocitrate dehydrogenase mutation. The study, taken as a whole, reports: No direct clonality-survival link was found; a diverse polyclonal response may matter.

The chain carries TRBV30 and TRBJ1-5; D call uncertain. This sequence was found in a human donor with glioblastoma. The sample here was blood, taken before dendritic cell vaccination. CDR3: CAWSLGYSNQPQHF. The DNA of the CDR3 is TGTGCCTGGAGTTTGGGCTATAGCAATCAGCCCCAGCATTTT.